This entry concerns a single T cell receptor (beta chain). Antigen: not known. The data originate from a study of cytomegalovirus exposure and HLA in healthy donors. Study background: The 110 million or so unique TCR beta sequences, from roughly 170 million T cells, were found by an earlier analysis.

Findings and caveats of the study: In a later analysis, specific HLA alleles were associated with 15,000 or so TCR beta sequences at a 0.05 false discovery rate. According to an earlier analysis, most TCR beta V segments yielded productive rearrangements about 87% or about 30% of the time. Analysis was carried out at a later point, and it linked a missense DCLRE1C variant to TCR beta V- and J-gene trimming.

The PCR had 60 Vbeta and 13 Jbeta primers. Clones were sequenced by immunoSEQ multiplex PCR, and TCRdb holds only the in-frame ones, with some missing. Of 160,000 or so clones in the sample, 78% were seen once. Germline-derived CDR1 and CDR2 are SGHDT and YYEEEE. With V trimmed by 0 bases and J by 2 bases, 7 bases remained unmatched. The CDR3 extends over 16 amino acids. The genes are TRBV5-6 and TRBJ2-7; TRBD1 aligns across 8 bases. The clonotype comes from a woman in her 40s in good health and CMV-seronegative. The source material was PBMCs. The CDR3 is CASSLVWDRRPYEQYF. Written as DNA, the CDR3 is TGTGCCAGCAGCTTGGTGTGGGACAGGAGACCCTACGAGCAGTACTTC. Full variable domain (missing parts from reference TRBV5-6 and TRBJ2-7): DAGVTQSPTHLIKTRGQQVTLRCSPKSGHDTVSWYQQALGQGPQFIFQYYEEEERQRGNFPDRFSGHQFPNYSSELNVNALLLGDSALYLCASSLVWDRRPYEQYFGPGTRLTVT.